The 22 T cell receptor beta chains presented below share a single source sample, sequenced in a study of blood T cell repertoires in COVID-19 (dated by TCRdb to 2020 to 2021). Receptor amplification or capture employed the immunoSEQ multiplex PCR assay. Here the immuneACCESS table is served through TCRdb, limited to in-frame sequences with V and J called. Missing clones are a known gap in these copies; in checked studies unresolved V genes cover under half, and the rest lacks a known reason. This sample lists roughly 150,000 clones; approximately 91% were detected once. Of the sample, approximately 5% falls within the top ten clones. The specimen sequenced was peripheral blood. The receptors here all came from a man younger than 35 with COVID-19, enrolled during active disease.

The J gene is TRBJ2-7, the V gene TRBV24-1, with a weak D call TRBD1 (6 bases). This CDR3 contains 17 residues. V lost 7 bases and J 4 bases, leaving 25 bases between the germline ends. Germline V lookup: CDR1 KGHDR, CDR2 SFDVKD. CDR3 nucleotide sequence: TGTGCCACCAGCGCGGCCTTCCGAACAGGGACGCGGTACGAGCAGTACTTC. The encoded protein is CATSAAFRTGTRYEQYF.

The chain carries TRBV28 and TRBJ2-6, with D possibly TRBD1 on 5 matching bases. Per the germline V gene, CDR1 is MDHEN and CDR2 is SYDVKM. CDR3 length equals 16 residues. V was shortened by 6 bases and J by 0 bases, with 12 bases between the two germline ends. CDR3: CASRLGDSSGANVLTF. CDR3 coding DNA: TGTGCCAGCAGGCTAGGAGACAGCTCTGGGGCCAACGTCCTGACTTTC.

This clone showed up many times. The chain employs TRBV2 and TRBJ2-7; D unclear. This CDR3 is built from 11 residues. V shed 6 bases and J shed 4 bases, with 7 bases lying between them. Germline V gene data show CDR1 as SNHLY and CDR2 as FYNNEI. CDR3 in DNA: TGTGCCAGCAGGGGCGCTTACGAGCAGTACTTC. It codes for CASRGAYEQYF.

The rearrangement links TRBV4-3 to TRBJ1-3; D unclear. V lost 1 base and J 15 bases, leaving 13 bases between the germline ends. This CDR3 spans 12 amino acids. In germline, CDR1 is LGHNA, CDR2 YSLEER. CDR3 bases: TGCGCCAGCAGCCAAGGCTCGGCAGCGCAATATTTT. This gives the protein CASSQGSAAQYF.

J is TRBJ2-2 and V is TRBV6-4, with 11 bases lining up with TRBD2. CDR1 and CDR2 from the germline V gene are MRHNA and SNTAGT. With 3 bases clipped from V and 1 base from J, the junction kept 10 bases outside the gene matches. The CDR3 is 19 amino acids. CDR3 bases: TGTGCCAGCAGTGAGTTTGGCCTAGCGGGAGGATTGAACACCGGGGAGCTGTTTTTT. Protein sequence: CASSEFGLAGGLNTGELFF.

CDR3 amino acids: CASSLPGLNEQFF. The CDR3 DNA sequence: TGTGCCAGCAGCTTACCAGGGTTGAATGAGCAGTTCTTC. This chain links TRBV11-2 with TRBJ2-1; the D gene is possibly TRBD1 (5 bases). The CDR3 loop spans 13 amino acids. Trimming cost V 2 bases and J 7 bases, with 9 bases left between them. Germline CDR1 reads SGHAT; CDR2 reads FQNNGV. The full variable domain, rest sourced from reference TRBV11-2 and TRBJ2-1, is EAGVAQSPRYKIIEKRQSVAFWCNPISGHATLYWYQQILGQGPKLLIQFQNNGVVDDSQLPKDRFSAERLKGVDSTLKIQPAKLEDSAVYLCASSLPGLNEQFFGPGTRLTVL.

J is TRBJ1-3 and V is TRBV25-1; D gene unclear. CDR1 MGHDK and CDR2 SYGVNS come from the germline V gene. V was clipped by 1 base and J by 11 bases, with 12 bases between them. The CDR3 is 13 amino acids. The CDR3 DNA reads TGTGCCAGCAGTGAATTTAGCTCTATCGCCATATATTTT. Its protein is CASSEFSSIAIYF.

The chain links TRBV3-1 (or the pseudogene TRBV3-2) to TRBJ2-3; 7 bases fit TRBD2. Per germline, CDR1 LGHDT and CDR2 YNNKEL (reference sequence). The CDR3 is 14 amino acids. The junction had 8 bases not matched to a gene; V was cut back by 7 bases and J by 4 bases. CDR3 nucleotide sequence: TGTGCCAGCACTGCTTGGCGGGAGTCAGATACGCAGTATTTT. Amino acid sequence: CASTAWRESDTQYF.

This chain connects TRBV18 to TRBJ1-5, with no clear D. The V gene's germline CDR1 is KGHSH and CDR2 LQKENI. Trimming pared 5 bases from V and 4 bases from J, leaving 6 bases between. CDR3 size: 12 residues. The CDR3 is CASSDGNQPQHF. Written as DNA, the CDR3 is TGTGCCAGCTCAGACGGGAATCAGCCCCAGCATTTT.

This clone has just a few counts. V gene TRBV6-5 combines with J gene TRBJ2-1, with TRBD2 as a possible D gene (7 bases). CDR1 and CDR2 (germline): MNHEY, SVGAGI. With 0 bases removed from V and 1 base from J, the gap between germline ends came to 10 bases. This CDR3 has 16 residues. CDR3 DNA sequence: TGTGCCAGCAGTTACTCGAGGGGGGGGTCCTACAATGAGCAGTTCTTC. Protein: CASSYSRGGSYNEQFF.

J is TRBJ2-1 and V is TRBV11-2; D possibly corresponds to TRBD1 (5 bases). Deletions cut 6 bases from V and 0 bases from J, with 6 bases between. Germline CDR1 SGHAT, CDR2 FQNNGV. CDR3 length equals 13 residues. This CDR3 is CASRDSSYNEQFF. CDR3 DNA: TGTGCCAGCAGAGACAGCTCCTACAATGAGCAGTTCTTC.

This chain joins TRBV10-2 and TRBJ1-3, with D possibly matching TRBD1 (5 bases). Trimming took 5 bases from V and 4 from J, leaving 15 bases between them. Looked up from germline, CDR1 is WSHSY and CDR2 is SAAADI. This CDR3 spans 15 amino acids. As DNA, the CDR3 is TGCGCCAGCAGTCCAGGGAAATGGGTAGGAAACACCATATATTTT. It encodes CASSPGKWVGNTIYF.

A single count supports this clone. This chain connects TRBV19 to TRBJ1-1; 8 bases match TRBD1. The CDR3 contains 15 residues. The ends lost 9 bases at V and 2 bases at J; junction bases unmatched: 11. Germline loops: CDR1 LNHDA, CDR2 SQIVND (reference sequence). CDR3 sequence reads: CASLEHRGRNTEAFF. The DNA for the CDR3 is TGTGCCAGCTTGGAACACAGGGGGAGAAACACTGAAGCTTTCTTT.

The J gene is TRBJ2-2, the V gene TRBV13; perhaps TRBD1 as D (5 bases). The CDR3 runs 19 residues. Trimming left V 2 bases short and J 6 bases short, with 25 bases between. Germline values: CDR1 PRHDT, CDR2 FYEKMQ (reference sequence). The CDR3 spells CASSLNFVGQAQGAGELFF. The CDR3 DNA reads TGTGCCAGCAGCTTAAATTTTGTCGGGCAGGCCCAAGGGGCCGGGGAGCTGTTTTTT.

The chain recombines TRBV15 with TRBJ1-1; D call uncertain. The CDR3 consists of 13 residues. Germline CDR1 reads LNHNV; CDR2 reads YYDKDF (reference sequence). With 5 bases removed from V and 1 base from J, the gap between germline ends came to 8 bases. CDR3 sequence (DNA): TGTGCCACCAGCCGCCGGGGGAACACTGAAGCTTTCTTT. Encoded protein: CATSRRGNTEAFF.

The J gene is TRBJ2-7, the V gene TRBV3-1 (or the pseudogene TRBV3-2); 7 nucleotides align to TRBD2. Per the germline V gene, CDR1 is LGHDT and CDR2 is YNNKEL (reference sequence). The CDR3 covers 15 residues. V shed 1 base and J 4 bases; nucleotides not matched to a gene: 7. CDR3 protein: CASSQVSSGKYEQYF. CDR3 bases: TGTGCCAGCAGCCAAGTGTCTAGCGGAAAGTACGAGCAGTACTTC.

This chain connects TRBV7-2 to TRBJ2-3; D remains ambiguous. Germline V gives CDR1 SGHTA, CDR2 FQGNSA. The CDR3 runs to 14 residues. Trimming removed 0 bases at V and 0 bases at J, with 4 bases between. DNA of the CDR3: TGTGCCAGCAGCTTAGCGTCGAGCACAGATACGCAGTATTTT. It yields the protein CASSLASSTDTQYF.

The CDR3 region has the DNA TGTGCCAGCAGTTTGTGGTGGGCTAGCGGGAGTGCCCATGAGCAGTTCTTC. Residues: CASSLWWASGSAHEQFF. The chain has TRBV27 and TRBJ2-1; 10 positions agree with TRBD2. Per the germline V gene, CDR1 is MNHEY and CDR2 is SMNVEV (reference sequence). The J segment lost 8 bases and the V segment lost 3 bases, leaving 13 bases of the junction unmatched. This CDR3 has 17 amino acids.

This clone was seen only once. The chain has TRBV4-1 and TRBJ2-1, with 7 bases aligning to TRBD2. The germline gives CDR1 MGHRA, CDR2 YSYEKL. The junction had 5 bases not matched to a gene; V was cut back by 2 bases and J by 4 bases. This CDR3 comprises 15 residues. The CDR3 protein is CASSQSSGVYNEQFF. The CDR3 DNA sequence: TGCGCCAGCAGCCAATCGAGCGGGGTGTACAATGAGCAGTTCTTC.

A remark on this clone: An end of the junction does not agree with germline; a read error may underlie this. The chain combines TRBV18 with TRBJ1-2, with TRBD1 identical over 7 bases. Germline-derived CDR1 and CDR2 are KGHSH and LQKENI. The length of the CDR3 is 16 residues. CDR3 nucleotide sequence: TGTGCCAGCTCAACACCGGGGGCAGGGGGTAACTATGGCTACACCTTC. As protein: CASSTPGAGGNYGYTF.

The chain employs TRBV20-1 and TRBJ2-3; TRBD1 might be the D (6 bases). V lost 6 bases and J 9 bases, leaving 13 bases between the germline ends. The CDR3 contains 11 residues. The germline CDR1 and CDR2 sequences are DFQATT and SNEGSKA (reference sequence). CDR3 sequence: CSAPQGRTQYF. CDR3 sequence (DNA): TGCAGTGCGCCCCAGGGGAGAACGCAGTATTTT.

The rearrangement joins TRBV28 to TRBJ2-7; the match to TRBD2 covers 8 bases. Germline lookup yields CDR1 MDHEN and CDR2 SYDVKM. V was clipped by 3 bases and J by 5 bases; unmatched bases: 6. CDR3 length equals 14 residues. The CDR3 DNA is TGTGCCAGCAGTTTCAGCGGGAGTGCCCACGAGCAGTACTTC. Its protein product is CASSFSGSAHEQYF. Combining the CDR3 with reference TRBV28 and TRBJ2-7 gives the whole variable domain DVKVTQSSRYLVKRTGEKVFLECVQDMDHENMFWYRQDPGLGLRLIYFSYDVKMKEKGDIPEGYSVSREKKERFSLILESASTNQTSMYLCASSFSGSAHEQYFGPGTRLTVT.